This TCR beta chain appears in the sequencing data of a study of cytomegalovirus exposure and HLA in healthy donors. For the study at large: The 90 to 150 validation repertoires were produced on the same platform as the roughly 720 repertoires of the first cohort. This was reported in a later analysis. Study-level points and caveats: There were some public TCRs occurring in many donors, but most TCR sequences were rare. Cytomegalovirus-associated TCR beta chains were listed, numbering around 150. One later analysis, an examination of the 100 to 150 validation repertoires, found that first-cohort TCR clusters tended to co-occur in them.

The method was immunoSEQ multiplex PCR; TCRdb's version includes in-frame clones alone and lacks a portion of them. The sample shows tens of thousands of clones, approximately 96% of them seen only once. A word on this clone: As yet, its antigen is unknown.

The origin of this receptor is a woman aged 18-29 years in good health and CMV-seropositive. The sequencing input was PBMCs.

CDR3 coding DNA: TGCGCCAGCAGCTTGCTGGTCGTTAGGAACACCGGGGAGCTGTTTTTT. Residues: CASSLLVVRNTGELFF. The chain employs TRBV5-1 and TRBJ2-2; D is unresolved. Germline V gene data show CDR1 as SGHRS and CDR2 as YFSETQ. The CDR3 is made up of 16 amino acids. The ends were cut back, 1 base at V and 1 base at J, with 11 bases in the middle.